Only a few counts were recorded for the clone carrying this T cell receptor beta chain. Clones were sequenced by immunoSEQ multiplex PCR, and TCRdb holds only the in-frame ones, with some missing. The table records about 110,000 clones, around nine tenths of them present only once. The data were taken from a study of T cell responses to AZD1222 COVID-19 vaccine. The CDR3 spans 16 residues. The V and J ends lost 0 bases and 8 bases respectively, with 19 bases between them. Germline V lookup: CDR1 LGHNA, CDR2 YNFKEQ. The clonotype comes from an adult in good health. This chain uses TRBV4-2 with TRBJ1-2; perhaps TRBD1 as D (5 bases). Sequencing was performed on peripheral blood, taken on day 0 of AZD1222 vaccination. The CDR3 spells CASSQDETGDHRGYTF. The CDR3 DNA reads TGTGCCAGCAGCCAAGATGAAACGGGGGATCATCGAGGCTACACCTTC.